This TCR beta chain was obtained from a study of T cells in Graves' hyperthyroidism and ophthalmopathy. Amplification targeted TCR beta CDR3 regions from RNA transcripts. When the TCR CDR3 underwent first-round RT-PCR, the HTBI primer set was used. TCRdb re-derived calls from the multiplex PCR reads in MiXCR, one entry per CDR3 protein. The table has 300,000 to 400,000 distinct CDR3 sequences, approximately 18% seen once. Losses at the gene ends were 6 bases for V and 2 bases for J; bases not matched to a gene: 10. The CDR3 extends over 16 amino acids. Germline V gene lookup returns CDR1 SGHDT and CDR2 YYEEEE. This clonotype was counted ten times or more. Its target is unknown. The study's findings and limits: Blood also contained most expanded thyroid clonotypes above 0.001. Ophthalmopathy and stable hyperthyroidism were told apart by a 13 V-J model.

V and J are TRBV5-6 and TRBJ2-1; 8 bases agree with TRBD2. The sample was blood. The receptor's source is a woman in her forties or fifties with Graves' hyperthyroidism. CDR3 bases: TGTGCCAGCAACAAGGGCATAGCGGGAACCTACAATGAGCAGTTCTTC. It yields the protein CASNKGIAGTYNEQFF.